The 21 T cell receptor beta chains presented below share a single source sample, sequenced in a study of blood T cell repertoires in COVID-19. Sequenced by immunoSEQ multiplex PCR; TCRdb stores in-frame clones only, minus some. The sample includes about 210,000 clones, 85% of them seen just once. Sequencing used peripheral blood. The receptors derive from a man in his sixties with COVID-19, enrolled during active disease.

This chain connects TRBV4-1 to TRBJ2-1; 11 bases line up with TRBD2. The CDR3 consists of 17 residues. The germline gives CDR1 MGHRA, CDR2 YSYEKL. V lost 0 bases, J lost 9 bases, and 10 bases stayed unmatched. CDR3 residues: CASSQEGSGREVGEQFF. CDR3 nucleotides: TGCGCCAGCAGCCAAGAGGGTAGCGGGAGGGAAGTGGGTGAGCAGTTCTTC.

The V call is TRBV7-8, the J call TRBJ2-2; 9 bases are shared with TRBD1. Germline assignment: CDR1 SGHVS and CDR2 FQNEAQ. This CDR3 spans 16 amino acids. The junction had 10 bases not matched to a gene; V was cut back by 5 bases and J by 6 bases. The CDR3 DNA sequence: TGTGCCAGCAGCCCCCGGACCGGGACAGGGTCCGGGGAGCTGTTTTTT. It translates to CASSPRTGTGSGELFF.

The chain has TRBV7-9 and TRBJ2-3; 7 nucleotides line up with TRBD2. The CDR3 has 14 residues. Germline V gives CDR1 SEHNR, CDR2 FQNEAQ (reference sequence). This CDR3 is CASQKGGGTDTQYF. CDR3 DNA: TGTGCGTCCCAGAAGGGAGGGGGCACAGATACGCAGTATTTT.

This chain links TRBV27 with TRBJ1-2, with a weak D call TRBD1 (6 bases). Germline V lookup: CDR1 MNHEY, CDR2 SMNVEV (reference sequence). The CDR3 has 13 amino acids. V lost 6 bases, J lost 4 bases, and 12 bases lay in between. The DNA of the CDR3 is TGTGCCAGCAGCCTAAAGACAGGCTATGGCTACACCTTC. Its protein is CASSLKTGYGYTF.

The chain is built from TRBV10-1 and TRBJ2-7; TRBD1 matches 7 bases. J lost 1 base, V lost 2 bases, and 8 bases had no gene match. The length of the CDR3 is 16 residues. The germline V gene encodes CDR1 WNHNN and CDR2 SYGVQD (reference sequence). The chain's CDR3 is CASSEGSGQASYEQYF. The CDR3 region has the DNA TGCGCCAGCAGTGAGGGGTCTGGACAGGCTTCCTACGAGCAGTACTTC.

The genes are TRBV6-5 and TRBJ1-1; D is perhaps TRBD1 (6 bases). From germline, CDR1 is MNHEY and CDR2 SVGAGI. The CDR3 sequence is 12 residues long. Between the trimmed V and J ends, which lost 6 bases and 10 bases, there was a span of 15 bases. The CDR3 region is CASRRDTVLAFF. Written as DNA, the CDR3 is TGTGCCAGCAGGAGGGACACGGTGTTAGCTTTCTTT.

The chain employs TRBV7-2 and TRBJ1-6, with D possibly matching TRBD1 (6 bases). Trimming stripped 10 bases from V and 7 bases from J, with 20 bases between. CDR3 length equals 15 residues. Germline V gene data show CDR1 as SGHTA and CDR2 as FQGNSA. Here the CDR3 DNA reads TGTGCCATTCCCGTACAGGGAGAAAGGAATTCACCCCTCCACTTT. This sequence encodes CAIPVQGERNSPLHF. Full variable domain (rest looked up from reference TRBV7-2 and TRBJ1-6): GAGVSQSPSNKVTEKGKDVELRCDPISGHTALYWYRQSLGQGLEFLIYFQGNSAPDKSGLPSDRFSAERTGGSVSTLTIQRTQQEDSAVYLCAIPVQGERNSPLHFGNGTRLTVT.

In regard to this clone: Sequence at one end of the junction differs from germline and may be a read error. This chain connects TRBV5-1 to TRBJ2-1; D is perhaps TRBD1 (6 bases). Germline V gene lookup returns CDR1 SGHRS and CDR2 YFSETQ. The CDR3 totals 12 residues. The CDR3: CATSVDRNEQFF. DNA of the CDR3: TGCGCCACCAGCGTCGACAGGAATGAGCAGTTCTTC.

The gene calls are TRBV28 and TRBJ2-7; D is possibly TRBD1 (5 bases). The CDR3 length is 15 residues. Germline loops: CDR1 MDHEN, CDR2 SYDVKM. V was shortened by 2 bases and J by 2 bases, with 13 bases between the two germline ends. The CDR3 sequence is CASSLPKGQAYEQYF. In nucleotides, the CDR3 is TGTGCCAGCAGTTTACCAAAAGGACAAGCCTACGAGCAGTACTTC.

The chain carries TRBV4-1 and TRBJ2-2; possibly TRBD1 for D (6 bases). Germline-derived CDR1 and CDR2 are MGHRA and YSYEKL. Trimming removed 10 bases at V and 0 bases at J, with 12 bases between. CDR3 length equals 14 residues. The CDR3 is CATQGIANTGELFF. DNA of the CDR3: TGCGCCACCCAGGGGATCGCGAACACCGGGGAGCTGTTTTTT.

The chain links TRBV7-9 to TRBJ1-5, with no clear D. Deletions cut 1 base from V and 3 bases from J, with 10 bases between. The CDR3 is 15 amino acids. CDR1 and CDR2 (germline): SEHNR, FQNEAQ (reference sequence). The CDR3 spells CASSLGGWANQPQHF. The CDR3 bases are TGTGCCAGCAGCTTAGGAGGGTGGGCCAATCAGCCCCAGCATTTT. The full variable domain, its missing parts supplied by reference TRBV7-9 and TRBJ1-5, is DTGVSQNPRHKITKRGQNVTFRCDPISEHNRLYWYRQTLGQGPEFLTYFQNEAQLEKSRLLSDRFSAERPKGSFSTLEIQRTEQGDSAMYLCASSLGGWANQPQHFGDGTRLSIL.

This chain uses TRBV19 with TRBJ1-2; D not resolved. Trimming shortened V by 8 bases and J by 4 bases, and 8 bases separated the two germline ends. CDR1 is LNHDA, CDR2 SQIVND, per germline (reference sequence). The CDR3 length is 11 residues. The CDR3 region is CASLGLYGYTF. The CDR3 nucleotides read TGTGCCAGTCTAGGCCTCTATGGCTACACCTTC.

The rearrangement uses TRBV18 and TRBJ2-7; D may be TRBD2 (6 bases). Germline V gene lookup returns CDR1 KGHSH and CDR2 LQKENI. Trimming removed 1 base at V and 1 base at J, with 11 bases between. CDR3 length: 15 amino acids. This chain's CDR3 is CASSPRRESSYEQYF. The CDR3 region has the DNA TGTGCCAGCTCACCACGTCGGGAGTCGTCCTACGAGCAGTACTTC.

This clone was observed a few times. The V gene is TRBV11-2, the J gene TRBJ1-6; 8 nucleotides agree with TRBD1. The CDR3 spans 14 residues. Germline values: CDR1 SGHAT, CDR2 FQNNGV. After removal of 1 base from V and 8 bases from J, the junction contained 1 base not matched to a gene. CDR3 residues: CASSLGQGHSPLHF. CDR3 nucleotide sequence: TGTGCCAGCAGCTTAGGACAGGGGCATTCACCCCTCCACTTT.

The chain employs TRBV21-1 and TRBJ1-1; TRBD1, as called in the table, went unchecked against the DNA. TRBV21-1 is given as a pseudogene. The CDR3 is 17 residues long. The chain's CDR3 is CASSKGTQGRVNTEAFF. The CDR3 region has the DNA TGTGCCAGCAGCAAAGGGACGCAGGGTCGGGTGAACACTGAAGCTTTCTTT.

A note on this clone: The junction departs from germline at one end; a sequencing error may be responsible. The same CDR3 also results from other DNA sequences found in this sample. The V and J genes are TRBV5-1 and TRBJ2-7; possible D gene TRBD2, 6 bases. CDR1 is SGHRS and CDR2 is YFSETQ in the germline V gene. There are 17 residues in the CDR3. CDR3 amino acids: CASSLGVAWRAGTEQYF. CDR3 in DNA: TGCGCCAGTAGCTTGGGTGTAGCGTGGAGGGCTGGAACCGAGCAGTACTTC. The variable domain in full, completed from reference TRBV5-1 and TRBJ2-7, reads KAGVTQTPRYLIKTRGQQVTLSCSPISGHRSVSWYQQTPGQGLQFLFEYFSETQRNKGNFPGRFSGRQFSNSRSEMNVSTLELGDSALYLCASSLGVAWRAGTEQYFGPGTRLTVT.

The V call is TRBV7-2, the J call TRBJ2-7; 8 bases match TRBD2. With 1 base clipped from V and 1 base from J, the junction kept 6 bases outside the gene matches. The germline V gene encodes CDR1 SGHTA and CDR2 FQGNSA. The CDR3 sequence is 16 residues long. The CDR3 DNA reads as TGTGCCAGCAGCTTAGGCGGGAGGAAAGCGTCCTACGAGCAGTACTTC. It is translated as CASSLGGRKASYEQYF.

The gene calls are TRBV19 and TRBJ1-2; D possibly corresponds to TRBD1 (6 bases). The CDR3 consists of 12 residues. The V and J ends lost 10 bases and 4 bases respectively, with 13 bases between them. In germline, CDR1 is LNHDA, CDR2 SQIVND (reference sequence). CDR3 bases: TGTGCCACGCCGGGGACACTCTATGGCTACACCTTC. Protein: CATPGTLYGYTF. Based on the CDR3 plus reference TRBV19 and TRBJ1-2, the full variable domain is DGGITQSPKYLFRKEGQNVTLSCEQNLNHDAMYWYRQDPGQGLRLIYYSQIVNDFQKGDIAEGYSVSREKKESFPLTVTSAQKNPTAFYLCATPGTLYGYTFGSGTRLTVV.

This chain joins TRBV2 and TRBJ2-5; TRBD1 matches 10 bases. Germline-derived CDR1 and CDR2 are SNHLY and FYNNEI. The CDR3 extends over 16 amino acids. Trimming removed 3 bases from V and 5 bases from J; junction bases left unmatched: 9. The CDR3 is CASSEAGTGVGETQYF. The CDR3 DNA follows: TGTGCCAGCAGTGAGGCCGGGACAGGGGTCGGGGAGACCCAGTACTTC.

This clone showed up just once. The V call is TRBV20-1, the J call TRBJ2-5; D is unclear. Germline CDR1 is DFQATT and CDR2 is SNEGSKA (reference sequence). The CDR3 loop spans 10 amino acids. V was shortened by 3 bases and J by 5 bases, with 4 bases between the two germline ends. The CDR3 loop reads CSARSETQYF. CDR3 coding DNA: TGCAGTGCTAGGAGCGAGACCCAGTACTTC.

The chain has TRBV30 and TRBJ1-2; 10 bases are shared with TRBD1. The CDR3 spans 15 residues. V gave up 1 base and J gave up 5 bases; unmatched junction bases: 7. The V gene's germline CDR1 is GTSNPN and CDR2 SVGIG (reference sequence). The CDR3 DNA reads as TGTGCCTGGAGTGGAGGACAGGGGGGGAATTATGGCTACACCTTC. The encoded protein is CAWSGGQGGNYGYTF.